These 27 T cell receptor beta chains were sequenced from one sample in a study of blood T cell repertoires in COVID-19. The assay was immunoSEQ multiplex PCR, and TCRdb's table has in-frame clones only and misses some. The sample shows 200,000 or so clones, approximately 84% of them seen only once. The sample consisted of peripheral blood. Source of these receptors: a human donor with acute or convalescent COVID-19. The donor label of this sample is uncertain.

This rearrangement joins TRBV5-4 to TRBJ2-2; 9 positions match TRBD1. The CDR3 spans 15 residues. J was trimmed by 6 bases and V by 0 bases; bases with no gene match: 3. The germline CDR1 and CDR2 sequences are SGHNT and YYREEE (reference sequence). CDR3 sequence reads: CASSLGDRDAGELFF. In nucleotides, the CDR3 is TGTGCCAGCAGCTTGGGGGACAGGGACGCCGGGGAGCTGTTTTTT. The full variable domain, rest sourced from reference TRBV5-4 and TRBJ2-2, is ETGVTQSPTHLIKTRGQQVTLRCSSQSGHNTVSWYQQALGQGPQFIFQYYREEENGRGNFPPRFSGLQFPNYSSELNVNALELDDSALYLCASSLGDRDAGELFFGEGSRLTVL.

The J gene is TRBJ1-5, the V gene TRBV6-6; 10 bases match TRBD1. Germline CDR1 is MNHNY and CDR2 is SVGAGI (reference sequence). Germline trimming cut 7 bases from V and 4 bases from J; bases unmatched to any gene: 4. This CDR3 region has 14 residues. CDR3 sequence reads: CASKTGGSNQPQHF. DNA for the CDR3: TGTGCCAGCAAGACAGGGGGCAGTAATCAGCCCCAGCATTTT.

The V call is TRBV10-3, the J call TRBJ2-1; TRBD2 matches at 10 bases. Unmatched junction bases numbered 5, after V lost 9 bases and J lost 0 bases. This CDR3 comprises 15 residues. Germline V gene lookup returns CDR1 ENHRY and CDR2 SYGVKD. The CDR3 loop is CAIRASGGSYNEQFF. The CDR3 DNA is TGTGCCATAAGGGCTAGCGGGGGCTCCTACAATGAGCAGTTCTTC.

In its sample, this clone was seen a few times. The CDR3 bases are TGTGCCAGTAGCCTACCCTCTGGGACAGTCAATCAGCCCCAGCATTTT. This gives the protein CASSLPSGTVNQPQHF. The genes are TRBV19 and TRBJ1-5; the match to TRBD1 covers 7 bases. The CDR3 loop spans 16 amino acids. V dropped 6 bases and J dropped 3; count of bases not matched to a gene: 11. The germline gives CDR1 LNHDA, CDR2 SQIVND (reference sequence).

The rearrangement links TRBV7-8 to TRBJ2-5, with 7 bases fitting TRBD2. V lost 5 bases and J lost 6; bases outside the gene matches: 18. Germline V gene lookup returns CDR1 SGHVS and CDR2 FQNEAQ. The CDR3 has 17 residues. This chain's CDR3 is CASSPTFLAGDGQTQYF. The DNA for the CDR3 is TGTGCCAGCAGCCCCACCTTCCTGGCGGGAGACGGTCAGACCCAGTACTTC. The entire variable domain, with the rest obtained from reference TRBV7-8 and TRBJ2-5, is as follows: GAGVSQSPRYKVAKRGQDVALRCDPISGHVSLFWYQQALGQGPEFLTYFQNEAQLDKSGLPSDRFFAERPEGSVSTLKIQRTQQEDSAVYLCASSPTFLAGDGQTQYFGPGTRLLVL.

The V gene is TRBV7-3, the J gene TRBJ1-3; D ambiguous. V dropped 1 base and J dropped 7 bases, with 14 bases sitting between them. Germline values: CDR1 SGHTA, CDR2 FQGTGA. This CDR3 is built from 15 residues. In nucleotides, the CDR3 is TGTGCCAGCAGCTTAAGTTCCGGGTTGATGAACACCATATATTTT. It encodes CASSLSSGLMNTIYF.

The gene calls are TRBV13 and TRBJ2-1; D is perhaps TRBD1 (6 bases). There are 14 residues in the CDR3. Germline V gene lookup returns CDR1 PRHDT and CDR2 FYEKMQ (reference sequence). V dropped 5 bases and J dropped 0 bases, with 8 bases sitting between them. CDR3 in DNA: TGTGCCAGCAGCGGACAGCTCTCCTACAATGAGCAGTTCTTC. As protein: CASSGQLSYNEQFF.

This clone was recorded a few times. The V and J genes are TRBV7-3 and TRBJ2-1, with 8 bases lining up with TRBD2. After removal of 3 bases from V and 3 bases from J, the junction contained 4 bases not matched to a gene. The CDR3 spans 15 residues. CDR1 SGHTA and CDR2 FQGTGA come from the germline V gene. As DNA, the CDR3 is TGTGCCAGCAGCTTCGCGGGAGGTGACTACAATGAGCAGTTCTTC. Its protein product is CASSFAGGDYNEQFF.

This chain uses TRBV6-1 with TRBJ2-7, with TRBD1 identical over 9 bases. V dropped 1 base and J dropped 3; count of bases not matched to a gene: 1. The CDR3 covers 14 residues. Germline CDR1 reads MNHNS; CDR2 reads SASEGT. The CDR3 bases are TGTGCCAGCAGTGAAGGGGGACAGGGCTACGAGCAGTACTTC. This codes for CASSEGGQGYEQYF.

The rearrangement uses TRBV19 and TRBJ1-5; TRBD1 matches 9 bases. With V trimmed by 2 bases and J by 0 bases, 5 bases remained unmatched. Germline V gene data show CDR1 as LNHDA and CDR2 as SQIVND (reference sequence). The CDR3 covers 17 residues. CDR3 in amino acids: CASSIYGTGYSNQPQHF. The CDR3 DNA reads as TGTGCCAGTAGTATATATGGGACAGGGTATAGCAATCAGCCCCAGCATTTT.

The chain joins TRBV18 to TRBJ2-6; 8 bases are shared with TRBD2. The germline CDR1 and CDR2 sequences are KGHSH and LQKENI. J was trimmed by 0 bases and V by 2 bases; bases with no gene match: 6. There are 18 residues in the CDR3. This CDR3 is CASSPMAGGLSGANVLTF. The DNA of the CDR3 is TGTGCCAGCTCACCAATGGCGGGAGGCCTCTCTGGGGCCAACGTCCTGACTTTC.

The J gene is TRBJ1-6, the V gene TRBV27, with D unresolved. V was clipped by 7 bases and J by 7 bases, with 8 bases between them. This CDR3 contains 12 residues. The germline gives CDR1 MNHEY, CDR2 SMNVEV (reference sequence). CDR3 nucleotides: TGTGCCAGCACGACGGGGAATTCACCCCTCCACTTT. As protein: CASTTGNSPLHF.

DNA of the CDR3: TGTGCCAGCAGCCGTCAGACTTTCAGCACAGATACGCAGTATTTT. Encoded protein: CASSRQTFSTDTQYF. V gene TRBV7-2 combines with J gene TRBJ2-3; D not certain. Between the trimmed V and J ends, which lost 5 bases and 0 bases, there was a span of 12 bases. The V gene's germline CDR1 is SGHTA and CDR2 FQGNSA. The CDR3 loop spans 15 amino acids.

The V and J genes are TRBV6-5 and TRBJ1-5; a possible D gene is TRBD1 (5 bases). The V gene's germline CDR1 is MNHEY and CDR2 SVGAGI. Trimming removed 11 bases from V and 3 bases from J, with 20 bases in between. CDR3 length equals 15 residues. CDR3 coding DNA: TGTGCCTCGTCGGTGGCGGGGGGTTCCAATCAGCCCCAGCATTTT. Protein sequence: CASSVAGGSNQPQHF.

J is TRBJ2-2 and V is TRBV18; 7 nucleotides line up with TRBD1. CDR1 and CDR2 from the germline V gene are KGHSH and LQKENI. The CDR3 extends over 14 amino acids. V lost 6 bases and J lost 3; bases outside the gene matches: 4. The CDR3 here is CASSLTGDTGELFF. CDR3 nucleotide sequence: TGTGCCAGCTCCCTCACAGGGGACACCGGGGAGCTGTTTTTT. The full variable domain, its missing parts supplied by reference TRBV18 and TRBJ2-2, is NAGVMQNPRHLVRRRGQEARLRCSPMKGHSHVYWYRQLPEEGLKFMVYLQKENIIDESGMPKERFSAEFPKEGPSILRIQQVVRGDSAAYFCASSLTGDTGELFFGEGSRLTVL.

The gene calls are TRBV24-1 and TRBJ2-5; TRBD1 agrees at 10 bases. Germline V CDR1 and CDR2: KGHDR, SFDVKD. CDR3 size: 16 residues. V lost 3 bases, J lost 3 bases, and 6 bases stayed unmatched. The CDR3 spells CATSDAAGTGEETQYF. The CDR3 DNA sequence: TGTGCCACCAGTGATGCCGCCGGGACAGGGGAAGAGACCCAGTACTTC.

This chain joins TRBV12-3 or TRBV12-4 and TRBJ2-2; no reliable D call. CDR3 length: 12 residues. V lost 8 bases, J lost 1 base, and 5 bases lay in between. The CDR3 is CASSMNTGELFF. As DNA, the CDR3 is TGTGCCAGCTCAATGAACACCGGGGAGCTGTTTTTT.

V gene TRBV30 combines with J gene TRBJ2-3, with TRBD1 identical over 7 bases. Looked up from germline, CDR1 is GTSNPN and CDR2 is SVGIG (reference sequence). V gave up 2 bases and J gave up 1 base; unmatched junction bases: 0. CDR3 length: 13 amino acids. The CDR3 sequence is CAWSTGGTDTQYF. Written as DNA, the CDR3 is TGTGCCTGGAGTACAGGGGGCACAGATACGCAGTATTTT.

This clone has a handful of counts. This chain joins TRBV27 and TRBJ2-7, with a weak D call TRBD2 (6 bases). This CDR3 is 14 amino acids long. Germline-derived CDR1 and CDR2 are MNHEY and SMNVEV (reference sequence). The V gene lost 7 bases and the J gene lost 0 bases, with 13 bases spanning the gap. For the CDR3, the DNA is TGTGCCAGCAATCGGGACGGGAGCTCCTACGAGCAGTACTTC. Protein: CASNRDGSSYEQYF.

Turning to this clone: One end of the junction does not line up with germline, which may come from a read error. This rearrangement joins TRBV28 to TRBJ1-6, with 7 bases that match TRBD1. This CDR3 is built from 13 residues. Germline values: CDR1 MDHEN, CDR2 SYDVKM. CDR3 in DNA: TGTGCCAGCAGTTTGAAACAGGGGACTTTATTAGACTTT. Amino acids: CASSLKQGTLLDF.

V and J are TRBV2 and TRBJ2-7; TRBD2 is a possible D gene (6 bases). V lost 7 bases to trimming and J lost 6 bases, with 19 bases between them. The V gene's germline CDR1 is SNHLY and CDR2 FYNNEI. The CDR3 loop spans 14 amino acids. This chain's CDR3 is CASTLDRDFREQYF. Here the CDR3 DNA reads TGTGCCAGCACCCTAGATCGGGACTTTCGCGAGCAGTACTTC.

The chain combines TRBV7-9 with TRBJ2-1, with 10 bases aligning to TRBD1. Germline V gives CDR1 SEHNR, CDR2 FQNEAQ (reference sequence). The CDR3 length is 14 residues. V shed 2 bases and J 9 bases; nucleotides not matched to a gene: 4. CDR3 coding DNA: TGTGCCAGCAGCTTACCGGGACAGGGGATTGAGCAGTTCTTC. Translating gives CASSLPGQGIEQFF.

The gene calls are TRBV25-1 and TRBJ2-1; 12 positions match TRBD2. The CDR3 spans 13 residues. V shed 9 bases and J 6 bases; nucleotides not matched to a gene: 3. CDR1 is MGHDK and CDR2 is SYGVNS in the germline V gene. CDR3 DNA sequence: TGTGCCAGGACTAGCGGGAGTACCAATGAGCAGTTCTTC. Protein sequence: CARTSGSTNEQFF. Combining the CDR3 with reference TRBV25-1 and TRBJ2-1 gives the whole variable domain EADIYQTPRYLVIGTGKKITLECSQTMGHDKMYWYQQDPGMELHLIHYSYGVNSTEKGDLSSESTVSRIRTEHFPLTLESARPSHTSQYLCARTSGSTNEQFFGPGTRLTVL.

This clone has only one observation. The rearrangement links TRBV10-3 to TRBJ2-2, with TRBD1 matching 9 bases. Germline V lookup: CDR1 ENHRY, CDR2 SYGVKD. V trimming: 10 bases; J trimming: 5 bases; junction bases outside the gene matches: 5. This CDR3 has 13 residues. For the CDR3, the DNA is TGTGCCACTAAGACAGGGGGAACCGGGGAGCTGTTTTTT. This translates into CATKTGGTGELFF.

The CDR3 reads CASSQQGTRGDTEAFF. The CDR3 DNA is TGCGCCAGCAGCCAACAGGGGACCCGGGGGGACACTGAAGCTTTCTTT. The V gene is TRBV4-1, the J gene TRBJ1-1, with D possibly matching TRBD1 (6 bases). The CDR3 contains 16 residues. From germline, CDR1 is MGHRA and CDR2 YSYEKL. V lost 2 bases and J lost 3, with 16 bases in between.

The rearrangement uses TRBV3-1 (or the pseudogene TRBV3-2) and TRBJ2-3; 7 bases align to TRBD1. V shed 4 bases and J 4 bases; nucleotides not matched to a gene: 5. This CDR3 has 14 amino acids. Germline V gene sequence: CDR1 LGHDT, CDR2 YNNKEL (reference sequence). The DNA of the CDR3 is TGTGCCAGCAGCCGAGGGACAGACGCAGATACGCAGTATTTT. Amino acid sequence: CASSRGTDADTQYF.

The rearrangement joins TRBV6-2 or TRBV6-3 to TRBJ2-6; D not resolved. CDR1 and CDR2 from the germline V gene are MNHEY and SVGEGT. V was cut by 2 bases and J by 1 base, with 6 bases left in between. The CDR3 runs 15 residues. CDR3 DNA: TGTGCCAGCAGTTACCAACATTCTGGGGCCAACGTCCTGACTTTC. It encodes CASSYQHSGANVLTF.